This T cell receptor (beta chain) was obtained from a study of shared clonotypes between healthy human individuals. This CDR3 comprises 15 residues. V gave up 4 bases and J gave up 7 bases; unmatched junction bases: 12. Germline CDR1 reads SGHTA; CDR2 reads FQGNSA. Whole-study findings and limits: Shared across a handful of donors were approximately 5% of the naive CD4 clonotypes. Large sequencing depth failed to make sorted-subset sequencing complete, rarefaction showed.

For this clone: Its target is not known.

Assay used: immunoSEQ multiplex PCR; TCRdb lists only in-frame clones, some missing. The sample holds around 2,000,000 clones, roughly 94% seen once. This chain connects TRBV7-2 to TRBJ2-7, with 8 positions matching TRBD2. The source material was naive CD4+ T cells sorted from blood. Subset reported: CD45RA+ positively selected. The clonotype originates from a man between 18 and 35 years old in good health. The CDR3 DNA is TGTGCCAGCAGCTCCGGCGGGAGGACCTTAGGGGAGCAGTACTTC. It codes for CASSSGGRTLGEQYF.